The present T cell receptor beta chain was sequenced within a study of T cell clonotyping in hematopoietic cell transplantation. Study as a whole: Cytoreduction preceded collection of pretransplant recipient samples. Regarding the study as a whole: Recipient TCR diversity dropped after transplant; expanded clonotypes rose from day 30 to 180.

CDR1 and CDR2 from the germline V gene are SGHTA and FQGTGA. This CDR3 has 17 amino acids. Trimming removed 5 bases from V and 7 bases from J, with 24 bases in between. With respect to this clone: What it binds is not known.

The protocol was immunoSEQ multiplex PCR, while the TCRdb copy is restricted to in-frame clones and leaves out a portion. Here the sample spans about 43,000 clones, 85% being singletons. Specified time point: recipient sample about 28 days before transplant, after cytoreduction. Blood collection times were about day -28 and days 30, 100, 180 posttransplant. Sequenced here: peripheral blood mononuclear cells, sampled before stem cell transplant. This chain links TRBV7-3 with TRBJ2-1; no definite D call. The clonotype originates from a man aged 55 to 70 with acute myeloid leukemia. Some clones in this sample may be carry-over from other donors' samples. The CDR3 DNA sequence: TGTGCCAGCAGCGAACTCCCCTCAGCGCGGAATGGGAATGAGCAGTTCTTC. Protein sequence: CASSELPSARNGNEQFF.